The 17 T cell receptor beta chains below come from one sample, sequenced in a study of tumor and adjacent non-tumor tissue in lung cancer. Three rounds of nested PCR, following a modified ARM-PCR protocol, produced the TCRbeta library. TCRdb re-called the multiplex PCR reads with MiXCR, one entry per CDR3 protein. The sample holds more than 75,000 distinct CDR3 sequences, 80% seen once. The template was RNA from unsorted bulk tissue. The sequenced material came from lung tumor tissue. These receptors all stem from a woman in her 50s with non-small cell lung cancer.

Only one count was recorded for this clonotype. The CDR3 DNA reads TGCAATGCCCAAAAGAGGGCCAGTTTGAGCCCCTACAATGAGCAGTTCTTC. Translated, it gives CNAQKRASLSPYNEQFF. The genes are TRBV20-1 and TRBJ2-1, with D maybe TRBD2 (5 bases). The CDR3 has 17 residues. Per the germline V gene, CDR1 is DFQATT and CDR2 is SNEGSKA (reference sequence).

This clonotype came up once. Germline is not matched at one junction end, which may reflect a read error. This chain connects TRBV6-1 to TRBJ1-2; the D gene is possibly TRBD1 (5 bases). Germline loops: CDR1 MNHNS, CDR2 SASEGT. The CDR3 spans 14 residues. This chain's CDR3 is CGSTQDGGAHGYTF. The CDR3 nucleotides read TGTGGCAGCACCCAGGACGGGGGAGCCCACGGCTACACCTTC.

The CDR3 bases are TGCAGTGTCATGACAGTGTCGAACACTGAAGCTTTCTTT. Protein product: CSVMTVSNTEAFF. V is TRBV29-1 and J is TRBJ1-1; possible D gene TRBD1, 5 bases. This CDR3 region has 13 residues. From germline, CDR1 is SQVTM and CDR2 ANQGSEA.

Details on this clonotype: A read error may produce the germline difference seen at one junction end. The rearrangement links TRBV4-1 to TRBJ1-4; a possible D gene is TRBD1 (5 bases). From germline, CDR1 is MGHRA and CDR2 YSYEKL. The CDR3 spans 17 residues. Here the CDR3 reads CASSTGPGQPTSEKLFF. Here the CDR3 DNA reads TGTGCCAGCTCAACGGGGCCAGGCCAACCAACAAGTGAAAAACTGTTTTTT.

V is TRBV21-1 and J is TRBJ2-3; the DNA was not compared with TRBD1, the D call given in the table. TRBV21-1 is a pseudogene. CDR3 length: 17 residues. The CDR3 DNA reads as TGTGCCAGCACCCCCGACCGGGGGGAGGCTAGCACAGATACGCAGTATTTT. Encoded protein: CASTPDRGEASTDTQYF.

A word on this clonotype: The final CDR3 position lacks the conserved phenylalanine or tryptophan, pointing to a likely read error. V and J are TRBV11-3 and TRBJ2-1, with 9 bases lining up with TRBD2. Germline-derived CDR1 and CDR2 are SGHNT and YENEEA. This CDR3 spans 17 amino acids. The CDR3 DNA follows: TGTGCAAGCAGCCTTAGCGGGAGCGCGTCAAAGGACAATGAGCAGTTCCAC. Translated: CASSLSGSASKDNEQFH.

Comment on this clonotype: A read error is likely, as this CDR3 ends without the conserved phenylalanine or tryptophan. V usage is TRBV11-1 and J usage is TRBJ2-7; maybe TRBD1 (5 bases). Germline V gene data show CDR1 as SGHAT and CDR2 as FQDESV (reference sequence). The CDR3 is 15 amino acids. The CDR3, as DNA: TGCGCCAGCAGCTACGAAACAGCGACAGACTACGAGCAGTACTCC. This encodes CASSYETATDYEQYS.

Remarks on this clonotype: At one end the junction does not follow the germline gene, possibly because of a read error. The rearrangement uses TRBV4-2 and TRBJ2-5; weak D call: TRBD2 (6 bases). The CDR3 consists of 15 residues. The V gene's germline CDR1 is LGHNA and CDR2 YNFKEQ. CDR3 sequence reads: CASSQFSGREETQNF. The DNA of the CDR3 is TGTGCCAGCAGCCAGTTTAGCGGTAGGGAAGAGACCCAGAACTTC.

This clonotype was seen repeatedly, ten times or more. This rearrangement joins TRBV12-3 or TRBV12-4 to TRBJ2-1; 9 positions match TRBD2. The CDR3 has 15 residues. V lost 2 bases and J lost 4; bases outside the gene matches: 3. The CDR3 coding sequence is TGTGCCAGCAGTTTACGACTAGCGGATTACAATGAGCAGTTCTTC. It yields the protein CASSLRLADYNEQFF.

Points on this clonotype: Possible read error: a much larger clone is one base away. The chain couples TRBV24-1 to TRBJ1-2; possible D gene TRBD1, 5 bases. CDR3 length: 14 residues. Trimming cost V 9 bases and J 4 bases, with 17 bases left between them. Germline-derived CDR1 and CDR2 are KGHDR and SFDVKD. The CDR3 protein is CATAQGQSPYGYTF. DNA for the CDR3: TGTGCCACCGCTCAAGGACAAAGCCCCTATGGCTACACCTTC.

Notes on this clonotype: This may be a read error, as it is one base from a much larger clone. CDR3 sequence: CASGLEQGSHTQYF. The CDR3 DNA sequence: TGCGCCAGCGGCTTGGAACAGGGTAGTCATACGCAGTATTTT. This chain connects TRBV5-1 to TRBJ2-3, with D tentatively TRBD1 (6 bases). Germline V lookup: CDR1 SGHRS, CDR2 YFSETQ. The CDR3 sequence is 14 residues long.

This clonotype was seen once. The chain links TRBV6-5 to TRBJ2-3; TRBD2 agrees at 10 bases. This CDR3 is 15 amino acids long. Germline lookup yields CDR1 MNHEY and CDR2 SVGAGI. J lost 8 bases, V lost 7 bases, and 12 bases had no gene match. The chain's CDR3 is CASNFRGLAQGTQYF. The CDR3 nucleotides are TGTGCCAGCAATTTTAGGGGACTAGCGCAAGGTACGCAGTATTTT.

Comment on this clonotype: Given the absence of the conserved phenylalanine or tryptophan at the CDR3 end, a read error is likely. No DNA is shown, since the ends of the CDR3 on it are uncertain; the CDR3 is the one TCRdb lists. The V call is TRBV29-1, the J call TRBJ2-1; TRBD2 is taken as the D call from the table, unchecked against the DNA. Counting both end residues, the CDR3 totals 9 amino acids. Germline assignment: CDR1 SQVTM and CDR2 ANQGSEA. The CDR3 sequence: CNGGGPEFS.

This clonotype was found a few times. This could be a read error, since a much larger clone is one nucleotide away. The chain uses TRBV7-9 and TRBJ2-5; D remains unclear. Germline V gene data show CDR1 as SEHNR and CDR2 as FQNEAQ (reference sequence). The CDR3 extends over 12 amino acids. The CDR3 loop reads CANSLAQQSQYF. Here the CDR3 DNA reads TGTGCCAACAGCTTAGCCCAGCAATCCCAGTACTTC.

This clonotype was seen only a few times. This sequence may be a read error, since a much larger clone differs from it by one base. The chain links TRBV24-1 to TRBJ2-1; no clear D. The CDR3 has 11 residues. Per the germline V gene, CDR1 is KGHDR and CDR2 is SFDVKD. The CDR3 spells CVTSGNNEQFF. In nucleotides, the CDR3 is TGTGTCACCTCGGGTAACAATGAGCAGTTCTTC.

About this clonotype itself: An end of the junction does not agree with germline; a read error may underlie this. The chain is built from TRBV29-1 and TRBJ2-3, with TRBD2 matching over 7 bases. Germline CDR1 SQVTM, CDR2 ANQGSEA. The CDR3 length is 13 residues. DNA of the CDR3: TGCAGTTCGGCCAGCGGGGACCTCGGTATGCAGTATTTC. It specifies CSSASGDLGMQYF.

Of note for this clonotype: One junction end disagrees with the germline gene, perhaps due to a read error. The chain joins TRBV20-1 to TRBJ2-1; 10 nucleotides align to TRBD2. The CDR3 consists of 19 residues. CDR1 and CDR2 (germline): DFQATT, SNEGSKA (reference sequence). CDR3 in amino acids: CNATWNSASGSVSRNEQFF. For the CDR3, the DNA is TGCAATGCTACTTGGAACTCTGCTAGCGGGAGCGTGTCTCGCAATGAGCAGTTCTTC.